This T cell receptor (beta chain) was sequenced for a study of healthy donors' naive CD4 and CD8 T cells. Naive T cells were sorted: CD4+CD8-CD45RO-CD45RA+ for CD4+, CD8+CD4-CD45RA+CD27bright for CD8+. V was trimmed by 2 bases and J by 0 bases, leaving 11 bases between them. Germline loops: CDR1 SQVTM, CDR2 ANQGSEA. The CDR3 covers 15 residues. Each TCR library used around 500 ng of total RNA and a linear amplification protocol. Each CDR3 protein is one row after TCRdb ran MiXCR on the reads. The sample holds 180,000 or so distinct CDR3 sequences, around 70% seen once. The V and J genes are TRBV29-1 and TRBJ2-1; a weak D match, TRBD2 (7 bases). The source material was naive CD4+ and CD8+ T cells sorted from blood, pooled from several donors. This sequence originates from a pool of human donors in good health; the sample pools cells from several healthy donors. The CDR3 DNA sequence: TGCAGCGTTGAACGGGGGGCCGCCTCCTACAATGAGCAGTTCTTC. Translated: CSVERGAASYNEQFF.